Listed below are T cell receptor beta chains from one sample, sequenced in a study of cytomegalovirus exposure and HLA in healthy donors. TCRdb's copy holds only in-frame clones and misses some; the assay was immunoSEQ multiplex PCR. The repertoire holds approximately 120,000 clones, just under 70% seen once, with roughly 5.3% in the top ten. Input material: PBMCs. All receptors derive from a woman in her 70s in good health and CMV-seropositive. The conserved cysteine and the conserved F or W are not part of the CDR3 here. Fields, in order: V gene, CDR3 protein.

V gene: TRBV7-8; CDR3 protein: ASSLQGLDGYT
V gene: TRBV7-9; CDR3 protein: ASSSAGVGEKLF
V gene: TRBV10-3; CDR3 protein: AISEPGHPRETQY
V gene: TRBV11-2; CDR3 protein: ASSGQPNSPLH
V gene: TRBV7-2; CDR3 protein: ASSTQAWGGGNTQY
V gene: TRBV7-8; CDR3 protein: ASSLDSLRPQH
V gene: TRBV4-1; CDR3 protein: ASSQAGTGSEKLF
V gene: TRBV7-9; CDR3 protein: SSSSGSQPQH
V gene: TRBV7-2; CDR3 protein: ASSFVGDRDNEQF
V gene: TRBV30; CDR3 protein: AWRNGGYEQY
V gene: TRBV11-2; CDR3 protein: ASSSLTGYNTEAF
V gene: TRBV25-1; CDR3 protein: ASSEWEVTENTIY
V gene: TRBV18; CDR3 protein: ASSPPGQGADEQF
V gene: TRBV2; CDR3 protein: ASSDLGAEANYGYT
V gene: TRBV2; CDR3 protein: ASKDTANRYGYT
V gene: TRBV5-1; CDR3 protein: ASSARLAADTQY
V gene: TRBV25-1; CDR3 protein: ASSAGQLNTEAF
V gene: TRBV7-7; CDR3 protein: ASSPGGQETQY
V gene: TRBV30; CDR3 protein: AWRDGQAAYNSPLH
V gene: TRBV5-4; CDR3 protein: ASSFLGGGWVNEQF
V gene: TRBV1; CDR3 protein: TSSSRALRDSCTDTQY
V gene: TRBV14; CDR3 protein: ASSHRTALEQF
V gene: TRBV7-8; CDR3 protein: ASSLAGGTIYIQY
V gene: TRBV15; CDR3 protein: ATSRGSGGQETQY
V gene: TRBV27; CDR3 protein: ASSIFPAQGNSPLH
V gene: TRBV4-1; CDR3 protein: ASSQAPGQGASGYT
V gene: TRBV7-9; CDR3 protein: ASSLAGGPPWSSYNEQF
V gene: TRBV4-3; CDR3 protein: ASSQDETDYGYT
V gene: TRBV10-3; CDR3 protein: AISSVDEQF
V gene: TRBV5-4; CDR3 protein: ASSRAGARGYT
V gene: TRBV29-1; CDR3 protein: SVSGTGEAF
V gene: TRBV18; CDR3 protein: ASSPGDTSSEGYT
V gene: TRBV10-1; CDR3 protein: ASSGTIINTQY
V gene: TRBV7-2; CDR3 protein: ASSLAAGTQYNEQF
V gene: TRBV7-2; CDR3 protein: ASSSDRNTEAF
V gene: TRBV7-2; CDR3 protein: ASSFGLSGNTIY
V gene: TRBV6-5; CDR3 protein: ASSYLGGVSNYGYT
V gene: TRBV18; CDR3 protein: ASSPSETGNTIY
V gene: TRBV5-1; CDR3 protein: ASSLAGTGMNTEAF
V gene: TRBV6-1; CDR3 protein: ASSGQVSDEKLF
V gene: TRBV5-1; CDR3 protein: ASSPGETGELF
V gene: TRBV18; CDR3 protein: ASSPAGSDEKLF
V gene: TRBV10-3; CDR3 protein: ATTGTGQDTEAF
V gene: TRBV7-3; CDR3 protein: ASSGTSGGFYNEQF
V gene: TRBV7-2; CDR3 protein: ASSPRQGPGELF
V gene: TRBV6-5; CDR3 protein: ASSYSRGNTEAF
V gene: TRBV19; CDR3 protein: ASTPGGTGTGELF
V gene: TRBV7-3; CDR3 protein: ASSPGQVRVYGYT
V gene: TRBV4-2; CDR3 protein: ASSPEGRRETQY
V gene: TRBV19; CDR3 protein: ASSGQVPNSPLH
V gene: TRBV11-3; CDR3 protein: ASSFIGDEQF
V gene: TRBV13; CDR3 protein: ASSFGQAVSGNTIY
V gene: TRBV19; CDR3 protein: ASSTRREGLYGYT
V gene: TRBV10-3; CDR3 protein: AISGRLNYGYT
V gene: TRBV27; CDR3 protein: ASTSQRGEADTQY
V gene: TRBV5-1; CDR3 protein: ASSPLQGGYGYT
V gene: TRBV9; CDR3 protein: ASSVQGATEAF
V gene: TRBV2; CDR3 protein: ASSPTGRGYGT
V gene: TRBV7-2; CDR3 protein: ASNPGVGENTEAF